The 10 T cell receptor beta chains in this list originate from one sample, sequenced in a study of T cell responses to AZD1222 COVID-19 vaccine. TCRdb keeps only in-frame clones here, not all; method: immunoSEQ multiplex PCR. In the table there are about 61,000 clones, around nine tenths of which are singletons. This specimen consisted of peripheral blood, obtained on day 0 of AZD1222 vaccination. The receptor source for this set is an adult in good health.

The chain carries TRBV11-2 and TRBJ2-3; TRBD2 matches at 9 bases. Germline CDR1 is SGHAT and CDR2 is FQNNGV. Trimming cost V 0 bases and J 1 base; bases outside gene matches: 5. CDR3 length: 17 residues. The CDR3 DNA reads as TGTGCCAGCAGCTTAGAAGCAGCGGGGGGCCGCACAGATACGCAGTATTTT. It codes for CASSLEAAGGRTDTQYF.

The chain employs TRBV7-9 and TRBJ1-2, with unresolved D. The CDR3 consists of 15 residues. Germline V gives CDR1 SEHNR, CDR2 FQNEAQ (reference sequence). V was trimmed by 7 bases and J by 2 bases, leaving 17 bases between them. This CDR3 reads CASTIVMDRNYGYTF. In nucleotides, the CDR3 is TGTGCCAGCACGATAGTAATGGACCGAAACTATGGCTACACCTTC.

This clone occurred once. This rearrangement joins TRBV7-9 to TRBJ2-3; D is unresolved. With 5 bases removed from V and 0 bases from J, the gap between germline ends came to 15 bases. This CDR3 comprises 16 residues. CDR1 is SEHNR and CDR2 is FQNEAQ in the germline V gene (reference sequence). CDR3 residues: CASSPGVGTSTDTQYF. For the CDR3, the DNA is TGTGCCAGCAGCCCCGGAGTCGGCACTAGCACAGATACGCAGTATTTT.

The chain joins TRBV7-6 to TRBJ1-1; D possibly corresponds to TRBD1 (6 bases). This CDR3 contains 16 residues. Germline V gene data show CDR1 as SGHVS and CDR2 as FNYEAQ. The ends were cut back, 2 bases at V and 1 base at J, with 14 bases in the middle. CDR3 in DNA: TGTGCCAGCAGCTTACAAGGGGGGGCGACGAACACTGAAGCTTTCTTT. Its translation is CASSLQGGATNTEAFF.

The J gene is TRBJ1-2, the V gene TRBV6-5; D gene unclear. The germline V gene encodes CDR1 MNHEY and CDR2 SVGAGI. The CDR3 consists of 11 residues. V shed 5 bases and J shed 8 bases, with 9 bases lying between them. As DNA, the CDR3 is TGTGCCAGCAGTCCCCCCCCGGGCTACACCTTC. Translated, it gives CASSPPPGYTF.

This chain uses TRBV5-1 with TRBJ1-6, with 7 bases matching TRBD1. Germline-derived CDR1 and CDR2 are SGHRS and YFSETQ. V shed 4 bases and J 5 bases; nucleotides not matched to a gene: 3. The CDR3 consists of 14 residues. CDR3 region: CASSPQGDNSPLHF. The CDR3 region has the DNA TGCGCCAGCAGCCCTCAGGGGGATAATTCACCCCTCCACTTT.

The CDR3 DNA reads as TGTGCCAGCAGCCTTCCAGGGGGGTTAACAGATACGCAGTATTTT. Encoded protein: CASSLPGGLTDTQYF. The V gene is TRBV5-4, the J gene TRBJ2-3; possibly TRBD1 for D (7 bases). V dropped 4 bases and J dropped 3 bases, with 15 bases sitting between them. Germline CDR1 and CDR2: SGHNT and YYREEE (reference sequence). The CDR3 runs 15 residues.

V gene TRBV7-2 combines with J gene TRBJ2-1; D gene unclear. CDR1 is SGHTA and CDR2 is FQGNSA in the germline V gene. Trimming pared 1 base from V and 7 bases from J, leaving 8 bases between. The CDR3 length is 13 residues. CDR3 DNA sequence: TGTGCCAGCAGCTTAGACCGAGCTAATGAGCAGTTCTTC. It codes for CASSLDRANEQFF.

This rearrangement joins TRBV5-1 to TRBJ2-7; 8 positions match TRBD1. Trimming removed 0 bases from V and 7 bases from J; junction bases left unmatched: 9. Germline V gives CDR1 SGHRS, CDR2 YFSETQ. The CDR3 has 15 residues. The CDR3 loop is CASSLDGQGAREQYF. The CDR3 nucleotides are TGCGCCAGCAGCTTGGATGGGCAGGGGGCTCGTGAGCAGTACTTC.

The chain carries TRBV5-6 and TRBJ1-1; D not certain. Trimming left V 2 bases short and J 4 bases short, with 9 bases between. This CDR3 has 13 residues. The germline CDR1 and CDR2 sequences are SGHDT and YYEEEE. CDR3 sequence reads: CASSFRLSTEAFF. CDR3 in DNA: TGTGCCAGCAGCTTTAGGTTGAGCACTGAAGCTTTCTTT. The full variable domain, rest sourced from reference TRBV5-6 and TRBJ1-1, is DAGVTQSPTHLIKTRGQQVTLRCSPKSGHDTVSWYQQALGQGPQFIFQYYEEEERQRGNFPDRFSGHQFPNYSSELNVNALLLGDSALYLCASSFRLSTEAFFGQGTRLTVV.